This T cell receptor (beta chain) was profiled in a study of technical replicates of blood from a few donors. The table came from immunoSEQ multiplex PCR; TCRdb's copy has only in-frame clones and leaves some out. The table lists some 71,000 clones, approximately 97% of them singletons. Germline lookup yields CDR1 MRHNA and CDR2 SNTAGT. J lost 7 bases, V lost 2 bases, and 8 bases had no gene match. This CDR3 comprises 16 residues. The chain has TRBV6-4 and TRBJ2-2, with TRBD1 matching over 9 bases. Sequencing was performed on T cells isolated from PBMCs. The receptor comes from a human donor in good health. This CDR3 is CASSDNYRGLIGELFF. CDR3 DNA: TGTGCCAGCAGTGACAATTACAGGGGGCTGATCGGGGAGCTGTTTTTT.